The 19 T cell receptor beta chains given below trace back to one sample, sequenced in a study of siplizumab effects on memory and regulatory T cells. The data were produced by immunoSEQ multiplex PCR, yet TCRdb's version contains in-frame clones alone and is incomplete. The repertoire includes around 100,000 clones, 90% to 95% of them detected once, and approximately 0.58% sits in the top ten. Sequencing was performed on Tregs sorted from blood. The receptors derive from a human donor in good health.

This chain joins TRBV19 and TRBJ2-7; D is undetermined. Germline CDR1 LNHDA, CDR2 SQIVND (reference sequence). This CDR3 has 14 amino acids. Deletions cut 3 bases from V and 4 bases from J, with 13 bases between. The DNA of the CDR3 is TGTGCCAGTAGTATGAGAGAGAGGAGTTACGAGCAGTACTTC. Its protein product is CASSMRERSYEQYF.

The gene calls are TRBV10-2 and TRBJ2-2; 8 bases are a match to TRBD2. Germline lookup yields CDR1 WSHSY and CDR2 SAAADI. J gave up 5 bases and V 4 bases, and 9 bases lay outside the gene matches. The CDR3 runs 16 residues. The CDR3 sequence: CASSGEAGVGTGELFF. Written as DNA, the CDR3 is TGCGCCAGCAGTGGCGAAGCGGGAGTAGGTACCGGGGAGCTGTTTTTT.

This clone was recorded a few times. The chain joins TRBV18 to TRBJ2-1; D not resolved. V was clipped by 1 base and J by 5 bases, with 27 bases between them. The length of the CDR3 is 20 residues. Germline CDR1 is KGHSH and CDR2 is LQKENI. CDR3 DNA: TGTGCCAGCTCACCACGATTCATTCCGACCGAGAGGACCGCCGACAATGAGCAGTTCTTC. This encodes CASSPRFIPTERTADNEQFF.

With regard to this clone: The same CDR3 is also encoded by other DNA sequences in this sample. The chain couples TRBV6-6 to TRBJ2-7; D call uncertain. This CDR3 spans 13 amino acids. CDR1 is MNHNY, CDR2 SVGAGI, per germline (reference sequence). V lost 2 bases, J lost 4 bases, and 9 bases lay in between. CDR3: CASSYGRGYEQYF. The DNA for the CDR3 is TGTGCCAGCAGTTACGGTCGCGGTTACGAGCAGTACTTC.

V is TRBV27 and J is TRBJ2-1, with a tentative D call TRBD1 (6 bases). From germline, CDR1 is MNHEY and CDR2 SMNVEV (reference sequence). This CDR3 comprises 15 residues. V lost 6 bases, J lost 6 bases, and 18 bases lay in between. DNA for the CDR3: TGTGCCAGCAGATCTAACAGGGTTCTCGGCAATGAGCAGTTCTTC. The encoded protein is CASRSNRVLGNEQFF.

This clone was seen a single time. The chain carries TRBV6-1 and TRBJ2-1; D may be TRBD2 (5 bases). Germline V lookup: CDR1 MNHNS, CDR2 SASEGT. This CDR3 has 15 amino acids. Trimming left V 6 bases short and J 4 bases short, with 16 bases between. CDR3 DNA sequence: TGTGCCAGCAGCTGGACTTTCACCTTGTACAATGAGCAGTTCTTC. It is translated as CASSWTFTLYNEQFF.

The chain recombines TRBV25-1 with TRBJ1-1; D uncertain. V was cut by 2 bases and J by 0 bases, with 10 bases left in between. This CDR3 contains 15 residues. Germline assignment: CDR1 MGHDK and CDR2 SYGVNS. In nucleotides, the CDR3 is TGTGCCAGCAGTGAAAGGGTCAGTGTGAACACTGAAGCTTTCTTT. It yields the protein CASSERVSVNTEAFF.

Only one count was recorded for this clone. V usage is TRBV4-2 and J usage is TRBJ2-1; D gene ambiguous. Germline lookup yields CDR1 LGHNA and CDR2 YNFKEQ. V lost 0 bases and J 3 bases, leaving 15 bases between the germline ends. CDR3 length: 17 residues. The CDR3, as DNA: TGTGCCAGCAGCCAAGATGAAAGGGCTAGTTTCTACAATGAGCAGTTCTTC. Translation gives CASSQDERASFYNEQFF.

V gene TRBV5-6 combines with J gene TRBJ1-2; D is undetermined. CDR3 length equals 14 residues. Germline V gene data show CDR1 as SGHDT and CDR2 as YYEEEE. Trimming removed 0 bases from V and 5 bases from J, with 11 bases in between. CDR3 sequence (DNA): TGTGCCAGCAGCTTGGCTAGTACGGCGTATGGCTACACCTTC. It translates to CASSLASTAYGYTF.

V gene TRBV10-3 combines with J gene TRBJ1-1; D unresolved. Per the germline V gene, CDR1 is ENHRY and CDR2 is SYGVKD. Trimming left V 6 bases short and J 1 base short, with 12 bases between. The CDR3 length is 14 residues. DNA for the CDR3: TGTGCCATCAGCCTCACGGAGCAGAACACTGAAGCTTTCTTT. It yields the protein CAISLTEQNTEAFF.

CDR3 sequence (DNA): TGTGCCAGCAGAACTCCCGGGACAGGGCGTTTCGGCTACACCTTC. This sequence encodes CASRTPGTGRFGYTF. The rearrangement links TRBV28 to TRBJ1-2; 9 bases agree with TRBD1. V lost 6 bases to trimming and J lost 8 bases; unmatched junction nucleotides: 13. CDR3 size: 15 residues. From germline, CDR1 is MDHEN and CDR2 SYDVKM.

Here the CDR3 reads CASSGTGGGRNQPQHF. The CDR3 DNA is TGTGCCAGCAGTGGGACAGGGGGAGGGCGCAATCAGCCCCAGCATTTT. The chain carries TRBV6-1 and TRBJ1-5; TRBD1 agrees at 10 bases. Looked up from germline, CDR1 is MNHNS and CDR2 is SASEGT. This CDR3 comprises 16 residues. V gave up 4 bases and J gave up 2 bases; unmatched junction bases: 5.

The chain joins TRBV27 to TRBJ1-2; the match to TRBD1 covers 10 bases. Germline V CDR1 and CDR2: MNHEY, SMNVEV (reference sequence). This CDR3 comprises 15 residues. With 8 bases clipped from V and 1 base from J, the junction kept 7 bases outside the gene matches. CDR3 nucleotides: TGTGCCAGCCGACTGACAGGGGGCTTTAACTATGGCTACACCTTC. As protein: CASRLTGGFNYGYTF.

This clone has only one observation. The CDR3 here is CASRLASSLNYGYTF. DNA for the CDR3: TGTGCAAGTCGCTTAGCTTCATCGTTGAACTATGGCTACACCTTC. The chain recombines TRBV12-2 with TRBJ1-2. TRBV12-2 is a pseudogene. This CDR3 spans 15 amino acids.

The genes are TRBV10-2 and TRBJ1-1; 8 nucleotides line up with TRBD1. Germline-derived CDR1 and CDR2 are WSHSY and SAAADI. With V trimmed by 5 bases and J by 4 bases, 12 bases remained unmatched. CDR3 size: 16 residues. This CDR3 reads CASSLNWGTGPTEAFF. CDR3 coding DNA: TGCGCCAGCAGTCTTAATTGGGGGACAGGCCCCACTGAAGCTTTCTTT.

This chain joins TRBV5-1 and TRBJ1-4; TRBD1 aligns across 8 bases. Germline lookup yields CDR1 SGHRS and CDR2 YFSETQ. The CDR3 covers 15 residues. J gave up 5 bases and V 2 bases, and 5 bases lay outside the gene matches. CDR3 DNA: TGCGCCAGCAGCTTCCCCGGGACAGGAAATGAAAAACTGTTTTTT. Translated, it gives CASSFPGTGNEKLFF. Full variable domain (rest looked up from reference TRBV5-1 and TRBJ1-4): KAGVTQTPRYLIKTRGQQVTLSCSPISGHRSVSWYQQTPGQGLQFLFEYFSETQRNKGNFPGRFSGRQFSNSRSEMNVSTLELGDSALYLCASSFPGTGNEKLFFGSGTQLSVL.

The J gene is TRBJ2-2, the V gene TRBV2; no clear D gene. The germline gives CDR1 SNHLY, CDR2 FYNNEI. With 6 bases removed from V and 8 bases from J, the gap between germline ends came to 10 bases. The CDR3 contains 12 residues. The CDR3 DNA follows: TGTGCCAGCAGCTGGGAAAGGGGGGAGCTGTTTTTT. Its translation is CASSWERGELFF.

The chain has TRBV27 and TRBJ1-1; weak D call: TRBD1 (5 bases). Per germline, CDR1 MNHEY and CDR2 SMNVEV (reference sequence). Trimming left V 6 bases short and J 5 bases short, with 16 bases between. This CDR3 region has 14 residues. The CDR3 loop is CASSRDARLTEAFF. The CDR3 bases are TGTGCCAGCAGCCGGGACGCAAGATTGACTGAAGCTTTCTTT.

The CDR3 nucleotides are TGTGCCAGCAGTGTCTTCTCCGGCGTACATGAGCAGTTCTTC. Its translation is CASSVFSGVHEQFF. The gene calls are TRBV6-4 and TRBJ2-1; the D is unclear. Trimming removed 4 bases from V and 8 bases from J, with 15 bases in between. Germline V gene lookup returns CDR1 MRHNA and CDR2 SNTAGT. This CDR3 contains 14 residues.